This T cell receptor beta chain was identified during a study of early T cells in non-severe SARS-CoV-2 infection. The length of the CDR3 is 16 residues. CDR1 and CDR2 (germline): SGHAT, FQNNGV. Trimming removed 5 bases at V and 2 bases at J, with 19 bases between. TCRdb fed the 5' RACE reads into MiXCR, producing one record per CDR3 protein. The profile shows approximately 52,000 distinct CDR3 sequences, about 8.2% of them singletons. The rearrangement uses TRBV11-2 and TRBJ2-7; a weak D match, TRBD1 (5 bases). Sequencing was carried out using whole blood. This receptor was taken from an adult who was a healthcare worker with PCR-confirmed SARS-CoV-2 infection or an uninfected control (not recorded which). CDR3 nucleotide sequence: TGTGCCAGCAGCCCAAGTAGTGGCGCAGGGCCCTACGAGCAGTACTTC. Protein: CASSPSSGAGPYEQYF.